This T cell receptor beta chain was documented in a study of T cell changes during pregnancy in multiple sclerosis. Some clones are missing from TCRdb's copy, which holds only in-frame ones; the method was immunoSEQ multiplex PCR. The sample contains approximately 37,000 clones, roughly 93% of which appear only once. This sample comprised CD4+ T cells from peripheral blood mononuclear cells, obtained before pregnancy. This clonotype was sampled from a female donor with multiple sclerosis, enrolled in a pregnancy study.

CDR3 sequence reads: CASSVGVVSYEQYF. The DNA for the CDR3 is TGTGCCAGCAGCGTAGGAGTAGTCTCCTACGAGCAGTACTTC. This sequence joins TRBV9 and TRBJ2-7; D not resolved. Germline assignment: CDR1 SGDLS and CDR2 YYNGEE. V was cut by 0 bases and J by 0 bases, with 7 bases left in between. CDR3 length equals 14 residues.